A single T cell receptor beta chain is shown here with its context. The germline V gene encodes CDR1 SQVTM and CDR2 ANQGSEA. V was pared by 5 bases and J by 7 bases, with 5 bases of the junction left unmatched. This CDR3 has 12 amino acids. This specimen comes from a study of cytomegalovirus exposure and HLA in healthy donors. TCRdb's table, derived via immunoSEQ multiplex PCR, lists solely in-frame clones and lacks some. This table holds some 190,000 clones, approximately 86% found once. The specimen was PBMCs. V and J are TRBV29-1 and TRBJ2-3; 8 nucleotides agree with TRBD1. The origin of this receptor is a man aged 25 to 40 in good health and CMV-seropositive. The CDR3 spells CSVRQGANTQYF. The CDR3 coding sequence is TGCAGCGTTCGCCAGGGGGCAAATACGCAGTATTTT.